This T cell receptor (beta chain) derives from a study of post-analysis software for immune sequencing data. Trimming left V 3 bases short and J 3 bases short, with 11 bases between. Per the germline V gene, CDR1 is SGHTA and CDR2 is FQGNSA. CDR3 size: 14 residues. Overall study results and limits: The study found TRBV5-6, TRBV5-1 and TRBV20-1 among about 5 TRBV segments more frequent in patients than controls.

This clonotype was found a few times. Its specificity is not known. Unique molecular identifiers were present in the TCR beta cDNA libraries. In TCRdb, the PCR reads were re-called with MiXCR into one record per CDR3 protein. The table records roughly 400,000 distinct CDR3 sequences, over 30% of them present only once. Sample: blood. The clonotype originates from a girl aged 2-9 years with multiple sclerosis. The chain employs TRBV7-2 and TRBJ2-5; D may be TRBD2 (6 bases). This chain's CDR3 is CASSFNSGEETQYF. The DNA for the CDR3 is TGTGCCAGCAGCTTTAACTCGGGGGAAGAGACCCAGTACTTC.